This entry lists 5 T cell receptor beta chains sequenced from one sample in a study of T cell responses to AZD1222 COVID-19 vaccine (dated by TCRdb to the early 2020s). The time point label, as the study defines it: baseline before first vaccination. Receptor amplification or capture employed the immunoSEQ multiplex PCR assay. Entries here come from immuneACCESS through TCRdb and include only in-frame sequences with V and J called. Some clones fail to appear in such tables; in the studies checked, an unresolved V gene covers under half of the shortfall, and the cause of the remainder is unknown. Counted in this sample were 150,000 or so clones; over 85% of them appeared once. Jointly, the top ten make up approximately 2.5% of the sample. Here the sequenced sample was peripheral blood, taken on day 0 of AZD1222 vaccination. All receptors come from an adult in good health.

This chain joins TRBV27 and TRBJ2-7; the match to TRBD2 covers 9 bases. The CDR3 is made up of 15 amino acids. J was trimmed by 7 bases and V by 1 base; bases with no gene match: 8. Germline V gene lookup returns CDR1 MNHEY and CDR2 SMNVEV (reference sequence). CDR3 residues: CASSLFAGGPREQYF. CDR3 nucleotides: TGTGCCAGCAGTTTATTTGCGGGAGGGCCTCGGGAGCAGTACTTC.

The chain carries TRBV30 and TRBJ2-5; D may be TRBD2 (5 bases). The germline CDR1 and CDR2 sequences are GTSNPN and SVGIG (reference sequence). Trimming took off 5 bases at V and 3 bases at J, with 16 bases between the two ends. This CDR3 has 14 amino acids. Here the CDR3 DNA reads TGTGCCTGGGGGCGAAGGACTTCGAAAGAGACCCAGTACTTC. Translation: CAWGRRTSKETQYF. Complete variable domain (other parts from reference TRBV30 and TRBJ2-5): SQTIHQWPATLVQPVGSPLSLECTVEGTSNPNLYWYRQAAGRGLQLLFYSVGIGQISSEVPQNLSASRPQDRQFILSSKKLLLSDSGFYLCAWGRRTSKETQYFGPGTRLLVL.

The chain combines TRBV19 with TRBJ1-5; D is possibly TRBD1 (6 bases). The CDR3 runs to 14 residues. CDR1 and CDR2 from the germline V gene are LNHDA and SQIVND (reference sequence). The germline V and J ends were trimmed by 9 bases and 5 bases, with 17 bases remaining between them. The CDR3, as DNA: TGTGCCAGCCGTCGAACAGGGTTGGATCAGCCCCAGCATTTT. It encodes CASRRTGLDQPQHF. The whole variable domain, remainder taken from reference TRBV19 and TRBJ1-5, is DGGITQSPKYLFRKEGQNVTLSCEQNLNHDAMYWYRQDPGQGLRLIYYSQIVNDFQKGDIAEGYSVSREKKESFPLTVTSAQKNPTAFYLCASRRTGLDQPQHFGDGTRLSIL.

The rearrangement joins TRBV7-9 to TRBJ2-7; tentatively, D is TRBD2 (6 bases). V was cut by 4 bases and J by 3 bases, with 13 bases left in between. The CDR3 length is 14 residues. The germline CDR1 and CDR2 sequences are SEHNR and FQNEAQ (reference sequence). CDR3 nucleotides: TGTGCCAGCAGCTCCCCCGGGACTTTCTACGAGCAGTACTTC. This encodes CASSSPGTFYEQYF.

This chain joins TRBV6-1 and TRBJ2-7; 8 bases are a match to TRBD1. V lost 2 bases to trimming and J lost 5 bases; unmatched junction nucleotides: 2. The CDR3 has 13 amino acids. Looked up from germline, CDR1 is MNHNS and CDR2 is SASEGT. Here the CDR3 reads CASSETGGNEQYF. In DNA form, the CDR3 reads TGTGCCAGCAGTGAAACAGGGGGGAACGAGCAGTACTTC.